Sequencing of this T cell receptor (beta chain) was carried out in a study of Graves' ophthalmopathy and Graves' hyperthyroidism. TCR beta CDR3 amplification used RNA transcripts. Amplification began with first-round RT-PCR using HTBI primers, then second-round multiplex PCR was performed. MiXCR, applied by TCRdb to the multiplex PCR reads, yields one record per CDR3 protein. The sample records 340,000 or so distinct CDR3 sequences, about a sixth being singletons. This clonotype was observed many times. Trimming cost V 2 bases and J 4 bases; bases outside gene matches: 4. Per germline, CDR1 SGHDN and CDR2 FVKESK. This CDR3 region has 14 residues. Each donor who had ophthalmopathy showed moderate-to-severe activity, a CAS of ≥3, a NOSPECS of ≥4, and a duration under 3 months.

The sequence was collected from an adult man with Graves' ophthalmopathy. This chain links TRBV14 with TRBJ2-7, with 8 bases aligning to TRBD1. The sample was peripheral blood. The CDR3 region has the DNA TGTGCCAGCAGCCAATTCAGGGGGCGTTACGAGCAGTACTTC. Protein: CASSQFRGRYEQYF.